This is a list of T cell receptor beta chains from one sample in a study of radiotherapy plus CTLA-4 blockade in lung cancer. Profiled with immunoSEQ multiplex PCR; TCRdb holds only in-frame clones, not every one. The table records about 72,000 clones, over 75% of them present only once. Material: peripheral blood, obtained from a patient treated with radiotherapy plus ipilimumab. Receptor source: a human donor with non-small cell lung cancer who had a partial response to radiotherapy plus ipilimumab. The CDR3 runs from the conserved cysteine through the conserved F or W. Rows may omit the clone size; those that give it use once, few, many or a size class.

TRBV6-8	TRBJ2-1	.	CASGTYEQFF
TRBV7-9	TRBJ2-7	.	CASRRGGDEQYF
TRBV6-1	TRBJ1-6	.	CASRTQGLNSPLHF
TRBV10-3	TRBJ1-1	.	CAISDSGGGTEAFF
TRBV19	TRBJ2-7	.	CASSMWASGSGSEQYF
TRBV6-5	TRBJ2-7	.	CASSYSVTSSYEQYF
TRBV5-1	TRBJ2-2	.	CASSIGLAGAGELFF
TRBV19	TRBJ2-1	.	CASSRRGENEQFF
TRBV5-6	TRBJ1-5	.	CASSLTGSNQPQHF
TRBV28	TRBJ2-5	.	CASSSPETQYF
TRBV15	TRBJ1-5	.	CATSRGGDLRNQPQHF
TRBV27	TRBJ2-3	.	CASSFRGGSADTQYF
TRBV30	TRBJ2-7	few	CAWNWEGEQYF
TRBV18	TRBJ2-7	.	CASSPPSGSLSSYEQYF
TRBV6-6	TRBJ2-5	.	CASSSPPRETQYF
TRBV20-1	TRBJ2-3	.	CSARGFNTQYF
TRBV7-8	TRBJ1-5	.	CASSLARGGHQPQHF
TRBV28	TRBJ2-4	.	CASQGAKNIQYF
TRBV30	TRBJ2-1	.	CAWRVTSGSSYNEQFF
TRBV2	TRBJ2-5	few	CASSDGGPETQYF
TRBV6-1	TRBJ1-1	.	CASSEGGGTEAFF
TRBV15	TRBJ2-3	.	CATSRAPGTGGITDTQYF
TRBV27	.	.	CASSFVASGTGEQYF
TRBV6-1	TRBJ2-5	.	CASSVGGGTQETQYF
TRBV29-1	TRBJ2-1	.	CSVETRNEQFF
TRBV7-2	TRBJ2-7	.	CASSPERGGPYEQYF
TRBV5-4	TRBJ1-2	.	CASSLVGQTYGYTF
TRBV7-8	TRBJ2-5	.	CASSLAGGQGRETQYF
TRBV6-5	TRBJ1-5	few	CASSLPGYNQPQHF
TRBV27	TRBJ2-7	.	CASSLSGSPYEQYF
TRBV13	TRBJ2-6	.	CASSSSGDSSGANVLTF
TRBV6-5	TRBJ1-1	.	CASSYRGMNTEAFF
TRBV9	TRBJ2-2	few	CASSPRNGELFF
TRBV6-5	TRBJ2-7	.	CASSYTTGEQYF
TRBV7-2	TRBJ1-2	.	CASSARTGSGYTF
TRBV7-9	TRBJ2-1	.	CASSLALAGAYNEQFF
TRBV27	TRBJ2-7	.	CASSIQGENSYEQYF
TRBV14	TRBJ2-5	.	CASSQETSGAQYF
TRBV5-4	TRBJ2-3	once	CASSLGQGNTDTQYF
TRBV9	TRBJ2-1	.	CASSPSGRGSYNEQFF
TRBV19	TRBJ1-1	few	CASRTDLETEAFF
TRBV2	TRBJ2-1	.	CASSLLAGWDEQFF
TRBV7-6	TRBJ2-7	.	CASSAGTSGYEQYF
TRBV2	TRBJ2-7	.	CASSDSGSGGYEQYF
TRBV15	TRBJ2-1	few	CATSPLREMDNEQFF
TRBV4-2	TRBJ2-3	.	CASSPRAGGGGTDTQYF
TRBV11-2	TRBJ2-1	.	CASSLGGGQGLEQFF
TRBV5-1	TRBJ2-5	.	CASSSSDRGRSGETQYF
TRBV7-3	TRBJ1-6	.	CASSQSRNSPLHF
TRBV6-5	TRBJ1-3	.	CASSYSGSAGNTIYF
TRBV2	TRBJ2-1	.	CASRRQGPQIEQFF
TRBV13	TRBJ2-1	.	CASSSRGLGNDEQFF
TRBV9	TRBJ2-5	.	CASSQVAGGPEETQYF
TRBV28	TRBJ1-1	.	CASSLPRGGTRAFF
TRBV18	TRBJ2-3	.	CASSPLGADTQYF
TRBV28	TRBJ1-5	.	CASSLGDRQPNQPQHF